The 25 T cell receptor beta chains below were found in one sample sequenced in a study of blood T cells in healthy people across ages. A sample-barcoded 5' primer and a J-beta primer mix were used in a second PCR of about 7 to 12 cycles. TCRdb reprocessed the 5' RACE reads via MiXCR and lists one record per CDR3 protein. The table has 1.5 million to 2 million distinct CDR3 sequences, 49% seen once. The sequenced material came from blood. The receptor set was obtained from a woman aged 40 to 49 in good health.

The CDR3 is CASSLLTGKHEQYF. CDR3 DNA: TGTGCCAGCAGCCTCCTGACAGGCAAGCATGAGCAGTACTTC. This chain connects TRBV14 to TRBJ2-7; D possibly corresponds to TRBD1 (6 bases). The CDR3 length is 14 residues. Trimming left V 4 bases short and J 7 bases short, with 17 bases between. Germline V lookup: CDR1 SGHDN, CDR2 FVKESK.

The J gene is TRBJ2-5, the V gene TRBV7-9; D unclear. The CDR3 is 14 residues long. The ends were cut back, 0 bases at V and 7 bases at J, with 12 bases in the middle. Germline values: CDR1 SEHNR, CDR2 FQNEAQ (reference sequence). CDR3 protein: CASSLAQNTATQYF. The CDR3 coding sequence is TGTGCCAGCAGCTTAGCGCAAAATACGGCGACCCAGTACTTC.

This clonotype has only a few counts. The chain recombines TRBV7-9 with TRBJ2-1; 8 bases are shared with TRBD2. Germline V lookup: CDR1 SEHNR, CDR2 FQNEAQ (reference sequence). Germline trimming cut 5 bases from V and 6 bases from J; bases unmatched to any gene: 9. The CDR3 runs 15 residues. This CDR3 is CASSPRGERGNEQFF. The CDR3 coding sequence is TGTGCCAGCAGCCCGCGGGGGGAACGGGGCAATGAGCAGTTCTTC.

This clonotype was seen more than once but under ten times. The CDR3: CASRQGQGGEQYF. The DNA for the CDR3 is TGTGCCAGCAGGCAGGGACAGGGAGGCGAGCAGTACTTC. The gene calls are TRBV6-5 and TRBJ2-7, with 9 positions matching TRBD1. This CDR3 contains 13 residues. Germline lookup yields CDR1 MNHEY and CDR2 SVGAGI. J gave up 6 bases and V 6 bases, and 6 bases lay outside the gene matches.

The CDR3: CASSNILMETQYF. CDR3 coding DNA: TGTGCCAGCAGTAACATACTTATGGAGACCCAGTACTTC. J is TRBJ2-5 and V is TRBV28; D call uncertain. From germline, CDR1 is MDHEN and CDR2 SYDVKM. The CDR3 length is 13 residues. V was cut by 5 bases and J by 5 bases, with 12 bases left in between.

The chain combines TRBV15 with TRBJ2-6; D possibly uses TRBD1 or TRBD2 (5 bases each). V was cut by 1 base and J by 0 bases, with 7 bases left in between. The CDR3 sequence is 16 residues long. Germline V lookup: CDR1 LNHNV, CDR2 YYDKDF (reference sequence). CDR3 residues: CATSRGGISGANVLTF. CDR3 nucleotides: TGTGCCACCAGCAGAGGGGGGATCTCTGGGGCCAACGTCCTGACTTTC.

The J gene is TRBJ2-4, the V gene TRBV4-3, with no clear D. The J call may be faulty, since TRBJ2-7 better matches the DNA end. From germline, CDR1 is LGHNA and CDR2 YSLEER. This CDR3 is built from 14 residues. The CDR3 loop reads CASATPYLPHEQYF. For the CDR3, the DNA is TGCGCCAGCGCCACACCATATCTACCCCACGAGCAGTACTTC.

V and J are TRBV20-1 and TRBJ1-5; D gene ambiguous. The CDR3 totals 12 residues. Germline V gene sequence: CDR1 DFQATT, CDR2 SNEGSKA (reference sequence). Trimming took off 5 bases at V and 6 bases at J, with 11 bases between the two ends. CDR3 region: CSAPASGQPQHF. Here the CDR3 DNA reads TGCAGTGCTCCTGCGTCCGGTCAGCCCCAGCATTTT.

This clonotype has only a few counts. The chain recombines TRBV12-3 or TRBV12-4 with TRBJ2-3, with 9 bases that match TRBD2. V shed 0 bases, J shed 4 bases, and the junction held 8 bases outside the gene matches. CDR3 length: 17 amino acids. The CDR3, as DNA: TGTGCCAGCAGTTTAGCGCTGGGCGGGGGGGCATCAGATACGCAGTATTTT. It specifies CASSLALGGGASDTQYF.

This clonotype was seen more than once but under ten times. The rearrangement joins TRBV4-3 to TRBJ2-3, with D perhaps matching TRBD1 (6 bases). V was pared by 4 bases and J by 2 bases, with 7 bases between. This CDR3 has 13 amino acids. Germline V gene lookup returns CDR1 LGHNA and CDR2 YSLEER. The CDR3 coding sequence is TGCGCCAGCAGCCGACAGGACACAGATACGCAGTATTTT. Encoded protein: CASSRQDTDTQYF.

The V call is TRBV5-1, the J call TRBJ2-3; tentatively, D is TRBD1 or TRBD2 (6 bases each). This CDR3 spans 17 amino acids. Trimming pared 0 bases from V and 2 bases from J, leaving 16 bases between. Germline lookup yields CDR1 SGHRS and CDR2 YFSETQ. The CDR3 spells CASSLVALRGPTDTQYF. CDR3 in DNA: TGCGCCAGCAGCTTGGTAGCGCTACGGGGGCCCACAGATACGCAGTATTTT.

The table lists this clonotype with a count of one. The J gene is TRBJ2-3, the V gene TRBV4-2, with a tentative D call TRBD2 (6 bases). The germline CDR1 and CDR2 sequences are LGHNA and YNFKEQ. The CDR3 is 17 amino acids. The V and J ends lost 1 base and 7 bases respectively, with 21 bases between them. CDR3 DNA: TGTGCCAGCAGCCAAGCCCGATCGGGGGAAGCCTCGAATACGCAGTATTTT. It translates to CASSQARSGEASNTQYF.

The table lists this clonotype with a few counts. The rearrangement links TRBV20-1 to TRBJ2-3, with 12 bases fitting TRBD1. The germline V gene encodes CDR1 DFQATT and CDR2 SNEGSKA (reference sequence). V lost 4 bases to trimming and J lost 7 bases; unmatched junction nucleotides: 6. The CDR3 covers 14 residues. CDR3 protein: CSATGTGGRHTQYF. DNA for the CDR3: TGCAGTGCTACCGGGACAGGGGGCAGACATACGCAGTATTTT.

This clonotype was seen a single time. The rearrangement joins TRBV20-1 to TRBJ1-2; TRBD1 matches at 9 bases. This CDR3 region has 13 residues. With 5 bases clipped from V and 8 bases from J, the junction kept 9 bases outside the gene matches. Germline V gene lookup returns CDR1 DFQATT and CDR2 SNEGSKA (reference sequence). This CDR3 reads CSAQPGQGLGYTF. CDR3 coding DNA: TGCAGTGCTCAACCGGGACAGGGACTGGGCTACACCTTC.

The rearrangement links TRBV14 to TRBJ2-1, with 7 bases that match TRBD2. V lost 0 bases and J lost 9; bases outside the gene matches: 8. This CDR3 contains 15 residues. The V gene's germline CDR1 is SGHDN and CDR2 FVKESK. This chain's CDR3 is CASSQDFEGGSEQFF. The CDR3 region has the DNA TGTGCCAGCAGCCAAGATTTTGAGGGAGGGAGTGAGCAGTTCTTC. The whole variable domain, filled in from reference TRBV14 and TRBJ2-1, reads EAGVTQFPSHSVIEKGQTVTLRCDPISGHDNLYWYRRVMGKEIKFLLHFVKESKQDESGMPNNRFLAERTGGTYSTLKVQPAELEDSGVYFCASSQDFEGGSEQFFGPGTRLTVL.

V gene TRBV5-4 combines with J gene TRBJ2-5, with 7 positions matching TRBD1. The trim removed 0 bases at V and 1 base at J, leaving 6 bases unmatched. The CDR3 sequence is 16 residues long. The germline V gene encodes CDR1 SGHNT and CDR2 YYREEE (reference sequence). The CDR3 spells CASSLAKTGRQETQYF. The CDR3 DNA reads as TGTGCCAGCAGCTTGGCCAAGACAGGGCGCCAAGAGACCCAGTACTTC. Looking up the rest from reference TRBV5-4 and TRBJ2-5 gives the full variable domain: ETGVTQSPTHLIKTRGQQVTLRCSSQSGHNTVSWYQQALGQGPQFIFQYYREEENGRGNFPPRFSGLQFPNYSSELNVNALELDDSALYLCASSLAKTGRQETQYFGPGTRLLVL.

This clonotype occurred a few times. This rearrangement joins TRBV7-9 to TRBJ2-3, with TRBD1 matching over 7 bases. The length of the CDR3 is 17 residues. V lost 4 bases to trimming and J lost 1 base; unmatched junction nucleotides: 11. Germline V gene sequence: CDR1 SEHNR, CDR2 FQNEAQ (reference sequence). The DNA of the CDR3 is TGTGCCAGCAGCTACCGGACAGGAGCCTCTGGCACAGATACGCAGTATTTT. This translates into CASSYRTGASGTDTQYF.

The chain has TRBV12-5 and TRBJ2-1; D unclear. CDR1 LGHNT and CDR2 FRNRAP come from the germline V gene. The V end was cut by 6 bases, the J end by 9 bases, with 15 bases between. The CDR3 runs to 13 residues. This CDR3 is CASGFGGSGEQFF. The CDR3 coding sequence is TGTGCTAGTGGCTTTGGTGGGTCGGGTGAGCAGTTCTTC.

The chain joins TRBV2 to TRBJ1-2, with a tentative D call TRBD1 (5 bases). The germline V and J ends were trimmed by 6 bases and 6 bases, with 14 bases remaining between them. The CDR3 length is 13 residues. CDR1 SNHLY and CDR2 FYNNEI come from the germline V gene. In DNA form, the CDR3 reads TGTGCCAGCAGCCGAGGACAACAAGATGGCTACACCTTC. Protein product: CASSRGQQDGYTF.

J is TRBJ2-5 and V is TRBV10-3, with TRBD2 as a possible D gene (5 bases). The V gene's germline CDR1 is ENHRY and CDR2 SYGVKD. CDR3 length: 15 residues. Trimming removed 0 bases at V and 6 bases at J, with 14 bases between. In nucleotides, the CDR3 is TGTGCCATCAGTGAGTCGTTGGGGTGGGAGAAGACCCAGTACTTC. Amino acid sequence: CAISESLGWEKTQYF.

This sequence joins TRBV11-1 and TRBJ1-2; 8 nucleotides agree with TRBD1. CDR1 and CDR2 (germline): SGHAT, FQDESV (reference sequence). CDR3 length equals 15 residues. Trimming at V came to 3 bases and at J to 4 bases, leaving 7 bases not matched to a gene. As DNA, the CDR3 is TGTGCCAGCAGCTTCCGACAGGGGATGATCTATGGCTACACCTTC. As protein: CASSFRQGMIYGYTF.

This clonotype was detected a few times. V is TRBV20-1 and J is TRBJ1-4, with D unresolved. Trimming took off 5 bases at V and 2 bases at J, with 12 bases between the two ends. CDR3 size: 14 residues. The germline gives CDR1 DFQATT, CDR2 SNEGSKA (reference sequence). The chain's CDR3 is CSASAAATNEKLFF. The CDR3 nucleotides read TGCAGTGCTTCCGCGGCGGCCACTAATGAAAAACTGTTTTTT.

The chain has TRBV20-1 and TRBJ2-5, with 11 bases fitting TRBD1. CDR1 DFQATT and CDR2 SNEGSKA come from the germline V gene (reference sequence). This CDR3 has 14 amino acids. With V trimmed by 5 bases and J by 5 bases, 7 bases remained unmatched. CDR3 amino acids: CSARPGQGDETQYF. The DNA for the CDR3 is TGCAGTGCTCGTCCGGGACAGGGGGATGAGACCCAGTACTTC.

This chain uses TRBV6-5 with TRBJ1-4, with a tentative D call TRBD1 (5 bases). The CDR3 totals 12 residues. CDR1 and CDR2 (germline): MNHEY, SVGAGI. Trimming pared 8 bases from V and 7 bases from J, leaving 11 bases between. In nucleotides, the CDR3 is TGTGCCAGCCGGGACCTCACTGAAAAACTGTTTTTT. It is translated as CASRDLTEKLFF.

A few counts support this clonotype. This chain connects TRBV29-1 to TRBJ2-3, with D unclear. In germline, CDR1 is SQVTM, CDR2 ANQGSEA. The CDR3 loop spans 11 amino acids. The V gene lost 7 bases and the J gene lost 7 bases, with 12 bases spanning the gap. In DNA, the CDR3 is TGCAGCGCCAAAACTGGAAATACGCAGTATTTT. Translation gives CSAKTGNTQYF.